The 24 T cell receptor beta chains below were found in one sample sequenced in a study of shared clonotypes between healthy human individuals. Method: immunoSEQ multiplex PCR; TCRdb's copy keeps in-frame clones and lacks some. The table lists 2 million to 2.5 million clones, roughly 95% of them singletons. As defined, naive CD8 cells were CD45RO-negative and positively selected for CCR7, with terminally differentiated effector memory CD45RA+ cells excluded. Input material: naive CD8+ T cells sorted from blood. The receptor source for this set is a young man in good health.

This sequence joins TRBV9 and TRBJ2-2; possibly TRBD1 for D (6 bases). The germline V and J ends were trimmed by 3 bases and 6 bases, with 15 bases remaining between them. This CDR3 is built from 15 residues. The germline V gene has CDR1 SGDLS and CDR2 YYNGEE. CDR3 in DNA: TGTGCCAGCAGCGGAGGCAGGGGATTCCCCGGGGAGCTGTTTTTT. As protein: CASSGGRGFPGELFF.

Worth noting for this clone: This CDR3 is also generated by other DNA sequences in the sample. The gene calls are TRBV5-6 and TRBJ2-7; D ambiguous. Germline CDR1 reads SGHDT; CDR2 reads YYEEEE. Trimming shortened V by 2 bases and J by 1 base, and 7 bases separated the two germline ends. The CDR3 is 13 residues long. CDR3 sequence (DNA): TGTGCCAGCAGCTTAGGGCAATCCTACGAGCAGTACTTC. This sequence encodes CASSLGQSYEQYF.

The rearrangement uses TRBV12-5 and TRBJ1-5; D is possibly TRBD1 (5 bases). This CDR3 contains 18 residues. Trimming removed 0 bases at V and 0 bases at J, with 15 bases between. The V gene's germline CDR1 is LGHNT and CDR2 FRNRAP. CDR3 sequence reads: CASGLVGEGLISNQPQHF. For the CDR3, the DNA is TGTGCTAGTGGTTTGGTGGGGGAGGGCCTTATTAGCAATCAGCCCCAGCATTTT.

The rearrangement uses TRBV5-6 and TRBJ2-7, with D perhaps TRBD1 or TRBD2 (5 bases each). CDR1 and CDR2 from the germline V gene are SGHDT and YYEEEE. V gave up 3 bases and J gave up 3 bases, with 10 bases separating them. The CDR3 sequence is 13 residues long. The CDR3 bases are TGTGCCAGCAGCTCACGGGACGTCTACGAGCAGTACTTC. Amino acids: CASSSRDVYEQYF.

The gene calls are TRBV28 and TRBJ1-1; D unresolved. Per the germline V gene, CDR1 is MDHEN and CDR2 is SYDVKM. The CDR3 consists of 13 residues. V dropped 8 bases and J dropped 1 base, with 11 bases sitting between them. CDR3 protein: CASRPGSNTEAFF. Here the CDR3 DNA reads TGTGCCAGCCGTCCGGGGTCGAACACTGAAGCTTTCTTT.

The chain combines TRBV28 with TRBJ1-2; D is ambiguous. The CDR3 totals 14 residues. V lost 5 bases and J 8 bases, leaving 18 bases between the germline ends. CDR1 is MDHEN and CDR2 is SYDVKM in the germline V gene. The CDR3 is CASSRHLGPAGYTF. For the CDR3, the DNA is TGTGCCAGCAGTCGCCACCTCGGGCCTGCCGGCTACACCTTC.

This clone is a singleton in its sample. Here the CDR3 DNA reads TGTGCCAGCAGCTCTCCCTTGGAGCCGGACTCCCGTTTGTATTTT. It encodes CASSSPLEPDSRLYF. The rearrangement uses TRBV11-2 and TRBJ2-3, with D possibly TRBD2 on 5 matching bases. V gave up 4 bases and J gave up 14 bases, with 25 bases separating them. CDR3 length: 15 amino acids. The germline V gene encodes CDR1 SGHAT and CDR2 FQNNGV.

The genes are TRBV27 and TRBJ2-7; no reliable D call. CDR1 and CDR2 from the germline V gene are MNHEY and SMNVEV (reference sequence). The CDR3 has 11 residues. V was trimmed by 6 bases and J by 5 bases, leaving 8 bases between them. The CDR3: CASREFDEQYF. CDR3 DNA: TGTGCCAGCAGGGAGTTCGACGAGCAGTACTTC.

The table lists this clone with a count of one. The genes are TRBV4-3 and TRBJ2-1; 12 positions match TRBD2. Trimming cost V 4 bases and J 7 bases; bases outside gene matches: 11. The CDR3 runs 17 residues. The germline V gene encodes CDR1 LGHNA and CDR2 YSLEER. The CDR3 spells CASSLRLAGEGANEQFF. The CDR3 DNA is TGCGCCAGCAGCCTAAGACTAGCGGGAGAGGGGGCAAATGAGCAGTTCTTC.

The chain links TRBV27 to TRBJ1-2; 7 positions match TRBD1. CDR3 length: 14 residues. Germline CDR1 is MNHEY and CDR2 is SMNVEV (reference sequence). The V gene end was trimmed by 3 bases and the J gene end by 0 bases; junction bases not matched to a gene: 1. The CDR3 sequence: CASSFDRANYGYTF. As DNA, the CDR3 is TGTGCCAGCAGTTTTGACAGGGCTAACTATGGCTACACCTTC.

This chain uses TRBV13 with TRBJ2-7; D is uncertain. The V end was cut by 5 bases, the J end by 5 bases, with 16 bases between. This CDR3 comprises 14 residues. Germline V gives CDR1 PRHDT, CDR2 FYEKMQ (reference sequence). Written as DNA, the CDR3 is TGTGCCAGCAGCCCCCATTTGGTAGCCCACGAGCAGTACTTC. This codes for CASSPHLVAHEQYF.

The CDR3 loop reads CASSWGPGTGANVLTF. The CDR3 DNA reads as TGTGCCAGTAGCTGGGGGCCAGGGACTGGGGCCAACGTCCTGACTTTC. V usage is TRBV19 and J usage is TRBJ2-6; maybe TRBD1 (6 bases). Trimming took off 6 bases at V and 2 bases at J, with 14 bases between the two ends. The CDR3 runs to 16 residues. Germline V gene lookup returns CDR1 LNHDA and CDR2 SQIVND (reference sequence).

V usage is TRBV9 and J usage is TRBJ2-3; D ambiguous. Germline values: CDR1 SGDLS, CDR2 YYNGEE. Deletions cut 3 bases from V and 3 bases from J, with 20 bases between. The CDR3 is 17 amino acids. The CDR3 spells CASSGGLGGLGTDTQYF. In nucleotides, the CDR3 is TGTGCCAGCAGCGGAGGTCTCGGTGGGCTGGGTACAGATACGCAGTATTTT. Full variable domain (remainder filled in from reference TRBV9 and TRBJ2-3): DSGVTQTPKHLITATGQRVTLRCSPRSGDLSVYWYQQSLDQGLQFLIQYYNGEERAKGNILERFSAQQFPDLHSELNLSSLELGDSALYFCASSGGLGGLGTDTQYFGPGTRLTVL.

The rearrangement links TRBV13 to TRBJ1-2; TRBD1 matches 9 bases. Germline-derived CDR1 and CDR2 are PRHDT and FYEKMQ (reference sequence). The CDR3 contains 17 residues. The V segment lost 3 bases and the J segment 8 bases; nucleotides outside the gene matches: 16. CDR3 in DNA: TGTGCCAGCAGCTTCGGGGACAGGGAGAATTACCTAGGGGGCTACACCTTC. It codes for CASSFGDRENYLGGYTF.

This clone was detected a few times. Other DNA sequences of this sample code for an identical CDR3. The chain joins TRBV27 to TRBJ2-7; 10 bases align to TRBD1. The CDR3 sequence is 15 residues long. CDR1 is MNHEY and CDR2 is SMNVEV in the germline V gene (reference sequence). V lost 0 bases to trimming and J lost 2 bases; unmatched junction nucleotides: 1. Here the CDR3 reads CASSLSGTGAYEQYF. The CDR3 DNA reads as TGTGCCAGCAGTTTATCGGGGACAGGGGCCTACGAGCAGTACTTC.

The chain combines TRBV19 with TRBJ2-7; no firm D call. This CDR3 spans 13 amino acids. V was trimmed by 6 bases and J by 2 bases, leaving 11 bases between them. Germline V CDR1 and CDR2: LNHDA, SQIVND (reference sequence). In DNA form, the CDR3 reads TGTGCCAGTAGCGCCCGGGCGGCCTACGAGCAGTACTTC. This codes for CASSARAAYEQYF.

A remark on this clone: Other DNA sequences in this sample translate to the same CDR3. The chain is built from TRBV5-1 and TRBJ2-7; D remains unclear. There are 13 residues in the CDR3. Trimming pared 1 base from V and 2 bases from J, leaving 7 bases between. Germline CDR1 and CDR2: SGHRS and YFSETQ. This CDR3 is CASSLLGTYEQYF. The CDR3 nucleotides read TGCGCCAGCAGCTTGTTAGGTACCTACGAGCAGTACTTC.

The V call is TRBV27, the J call TRBJ2-7, with D tentatively TRBD2 (5 bases). There are 15 residues in the CDR3. Germline V CDR1 and CDR2: MNHEY, SMNVEV (reference sequence). The V end lost 3 bases, the J end lost 3 bases, and 15 bases lay between the germline ends. The CDR3 loop reads CASSFGGSGFYEQYF. As DNA, the CDR3 is TGTGCCAGCAGTTTCGGTGGGAGCGGATTCTACGAGCAGTACTTC.

The J gene is TRBJ2-3, the V gene TRBV7-9, with TRBD1 identical over 10 bases. Per the germline V gene, CDR1 is SEHNR and CDR2 is FQNEAQ (reference sequence). The CDR3 totals 15 residues. Losses at the gene ends were 8 bases for V and 1 base for J; bases not matched to a gene: 6. This chain's CDR3 is CASAFGTGGTDTQYF. The CDR3 DNA is TGTGCCAGCGCATTCGGGACAGGGGGCACAGATACGCAGTATTTT.

Regarding this clone: The identical CDR3 is also encoded by other nucleotide sequences in the sample. The chain has TRBV5-6 and TRBJ1-1; D might be TRBD1 (6 bases). Germline-derived CDR1 and CDR2 are SGHDT and YYEEEE. Trimming shortened V by 2 bases and J by 4 bases, and 12 bases separated the two germline ends. The CDR3 has 14 amino acids. CDR3: CASSFPGEGTEAFF. The DNA of the CDR3 is TGTGCCAGCAGCTTCCCAGGGGAGGGCACTGAAGCTTTCTTT. Variable domain in full (rest from reference TRBV5-6 and TRBJ1-1): DAGVTQSPTHLIKTRGQQVTLRCSPKSGHDTVSWYQQALGQGPQFIFQYYEEEERQRGNFPDRFSGHQFPNYSSELNVNALLLGDSALYLCASSFPGEGTEAFFGQGTRLTVV.

This sequence joins TRBV27 and TRBJ2-3, with D tentatively TRBD1 (5 bases). The CDR3 is 14 residues long. Germline V gene data show CDR1 as MNHEY and CDR2 as SMNVEV (reference sequence). Trimming pared 5 bases from V and 2 bases from J, leaving 11 bases between. DNA for the CDR3: TGTGCCAGCAGTAGGGCAGGGTTCACAGATACGCAGTATTTT. This sequence encodes CASSRAGFTDTQYF.

The V gene is TRBV5-4, the J gene TRBJ1-2, with D perhaps matching TRBD1 (6 bases). The germline gives CDR1 SGHNT, CDR2 YYREEE (reference sequence). CDR3 length equals 14 residues. The germline V and J ends were trimmed by 4 bases and 3 bases, with 13 bases remaining between them. The CDR3 spells CASSPGAGHYGYTF. The CDR3 region has the DNA TGTGCCAGCAGCCCGGGGGCGGGACACTATGGCTACACCTTC.

The chain joins TRBV9 to TRBJ2-7, with 7 bases aligning to TRBD1. V lost 0 bases, J lost 2 bases, and 17 bases stayed unmatched. Germline assignment: CDR1 SGDLS and CDR2 YYNGEE. The CDR3 loop spans 19 amino acids. The CDR3 spells CASSVVPDSGQALAYEQYF. DNA for the CDR3: TGTGCCAGCAGCGTAGTCCCGGACTCTGGACAGGCCTTAGCCTACGAGCAGTACTTC.

CDR3 protein: CASSHRKGGEQFF. CDR3 nucleotides: TGTGCCAGCAGTCATAGAAAGGGCGGTGAGCAGTTCTTC. The V gene is TRBV11-3, the J gene TRBJ2-1; D unclear. The CDR3 is made up of 13 amino acids. Trimming cost V 6 bases and J 9 bases, with 15 bases left between them. The germline V gene has CDR1 SGHNT and CDR2 YENEEA.